A selection of T cell receptor beta chains follows, all from one sample in a study of neurological immune-mediated disorders. MiXCR, run by TCRdb on the 5' RACE reads, gives a single entry per CDR3 protein. This table has about 66,000 distinct CDR3 sequences, almost 4% appearing once. The sample was PBMCs. The receptors come from a man aged 30 to 39 with multiple sclerosis. Each CDR3 is given with its conserved first and last residue. Fields, in order: J gene, clone size, D gene, V gene, CDR3 DNA, CDR3 protein. A D gene is named only where the DNA matches it firmly. Clone size is shown for a subset of rows, as once, few, many or a class of expanded clone.

>TRBJ1-5|many|-|TRBV12-3/TRBV12-4
TGTGCCAGCAGCTATTATTGGGGCTACCAGTCTAACCAGCCCCAGCATTTT
CASSYYWGYQSNQPQHF
>TRBJ1-1|-|-|TRBV5-1
TGCGCCAGCAGCTTACGGGCGGGGGATGAAGCTTTCTTT
CASSLRAGDEAFF
>TRBJ2-4|many|-|TRBV11-2
TGTGCCAGCAGCTTAGAAGGGGGGTCAAACATTCAGTACTTC
CASSLEGGSNIQYF
>TRBJ1-1|many|TRBD1|TRBV7-9
TGTGCCAGCAGCTTAGACCGGGACAGGGGAGTTCCTGAAGCTTTCTTT
CASSLDRDRGVPEAFF
>TRBJ2-1|many|-|TRBV10-2
TGCGCCAGCAGTGCTCTTGTAGGGGAAAATGAGCAGTTCTTC
CASSALVGENEQFF
>TRBJ2-1|few|-|TRBV20-1
TGCAGTGCTAGGAACCCAGGGGAAAGGGGGAATGAGCAGTTCTTC
CSARNPGERGNEQFF
>TRBJ2-7|many|-|TRBV29-1
TGCAGCGTTGTTGTTGGGTGGGCCTACGAGCAGTACTTC
CSVVVGWAYEQYF
>TRBJ1-1|many|-|TRBV20-1
TGCAGTGCTATAAGCAGAGGGTTGGAAGCTTTCTTT
CSAISRGLEAFF
>TRBJ1-2|many|-|TRBV7-2
TGTGCCAGCAGCCCAGGACAGTTTAACTATGGCTACACCTTC
CASSPGQFNYGYTF
>TRBJ2-1|few|TRBD2|TRBV7-9
TGTGCCAGCAGCTCGATAGCGGGGGCCGGGGGGAATGAGCAGTTCTTC
CASSSIAGAGGNEQFF
>TRBJ2-2|many|-|TRBV6-1
TGTGCCAGCAGATGGACATACGGGGAGCTGTTTTTT
CASRWTYGELFF
>TRBJ1-1|few|-|TRBV5-1
TGCGCCAGCAGCTTGGCACCGGAGAACACTGAAGCTTTCTTT
CASSLAPENTEAFF
>TRBJ1-1|many|TRBD1|TRBV27
TGTGCCAGCAGTGCGGACAGGGCGTACAACACTGAAGCTTTCTTT
CASSADRAYNTEAFF
>TRBJ2-4|many|-|TRBV15
TGTGCCACCAGCAGGAGCAATAGGCCCATTCAGTACTTC
CATSRSNRPIQYF
>TRBJ2-7|few|TRBD2|TRBV7-8
TGTGCCAGCAGCTTAGACGGGGGGTACGAGCAGTACTTC
CASSLDGGYEQYF
>TRBJ1-1|many|-|TRBV5-1
TGCGCCAGCAGCTCGGAGCTGGGGGGGGCTGAAGCTTTCTTT
CASSSELGGAEAFF
>TRBJ2-7|many|-|TRBV5-5
TGTGCCAGCAGACAGAGCCCGACGGATTACGAGCAGTACTTC
CASRQSPTDYEQYF
>TRBJ1-5|few|-|TRBV9
TGTGCCAGCAGCATCAGATGGCGAAAGGAGAATCAGCCCCAGCATTTT
CASSIRWRKENQPQHF